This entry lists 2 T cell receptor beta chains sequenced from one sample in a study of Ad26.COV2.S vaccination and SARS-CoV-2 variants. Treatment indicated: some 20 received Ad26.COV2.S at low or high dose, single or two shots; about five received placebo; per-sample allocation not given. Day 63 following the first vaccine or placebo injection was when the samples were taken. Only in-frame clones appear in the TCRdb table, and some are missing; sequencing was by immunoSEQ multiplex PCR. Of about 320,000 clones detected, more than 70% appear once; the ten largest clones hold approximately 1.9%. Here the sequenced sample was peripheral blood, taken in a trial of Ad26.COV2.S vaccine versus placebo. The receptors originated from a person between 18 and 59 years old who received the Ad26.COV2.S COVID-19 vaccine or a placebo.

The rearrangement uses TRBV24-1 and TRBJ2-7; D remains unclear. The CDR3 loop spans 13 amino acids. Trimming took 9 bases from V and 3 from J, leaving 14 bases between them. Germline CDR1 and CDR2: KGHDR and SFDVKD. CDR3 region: CATEPPRHYEQYF. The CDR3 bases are TGTGCCACCGAACCGCCCCGACACTACGAGCAGTACTTC.

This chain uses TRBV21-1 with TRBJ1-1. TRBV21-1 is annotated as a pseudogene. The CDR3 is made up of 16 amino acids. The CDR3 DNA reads TGTGCCAGCAGTCCTACCTTGAATAGGCTCTACACTGAAGCTTTCTTT. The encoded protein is CASSPTLNRLYTEAFF.